This T cell receptor beta chain was profiled in a study of radiotherapy plus CTLA-4 blockade in lung cancer. Broader study findings: Blood TCR clones of tumor origin expanded after radiotherapy plus ipilimumab. Dynamics of early blood T cell clones, together with interferon-beta, were reportedly the best predictors of response.

Sequenced by immunoSEQ multiplex PCR; TCRdb stores in-frame clones only, minus some. This table has 64,000 or so clones, 72% appearing once. Focal radiation was given together with CTLA-4 blockade (ipilimumab) to patients with chemo-refractory metastatic non-small-cell lung cancer. Germline V gene data show CDR1 as SSHAT and CDR2 as FNYEAQ (reference sequence). The trim removed 3 bases at V and 4 bases at J, leaving 1 base unmatched. The CDR3 contains 13 residues. This clone was found a few times. What it recognizes is unknown. This clonotype was sampled from a human donor with non-small cell lung cancer whose response to radiotherapy plus ipilimumab could not be evaluated. The chain employs TRBV7-7 and TRBJ1-1; 8 nucleotides line up with TRBD1. The sample consisted of peripheral blood, taken from a patient treated with radiotherapy plus ipilimumab. CDR3 sequence: CASSFDRGTEAFF. In DNA, the CDR3 is TGTGCCAGCAGCTTTGACAGGGGCACTGAAGCTTTCTTT.